The 25 T cell receptor beta chains below come from one sample, sequenced in a study of regulatory T cells in long-lasting Graves disease. Time point here: newly diagnosed GD, antithyroid drugs for less than 3 months. With RNA extracted from PBMCs as input, the TCR library was made. Arm-PCR of CDR3 regions and iRepertoire HTBI primers were the basis on which TCR beta libraries were built. TCRdb processed the multiplex PCR reads anew with MiXCR; each CDR3 protein has one entry. The sample includes some 240,000 distinct CDR3 sequences, roughly 20% of them seen just once. A further study also used this sample, focusing on T cells in Graves' hyperthyroidism and ophthalmopathy.

The starting material was peripheral blood mononuclear cells (PBMCs), obtained at new diagnosis, from a patient treated with antithyroid drugs. These receptors all stem from a woman aged 25 to 39 with Graves disease.

This clonotype occurred a few times. The chain has TRBV28 and TRBJ1-5; D unclear. Germline assignment: CDR1 MDHEN and CDR2 SYDVKM. This CDR3 has 16 amino acids. V was shortened by 7 bases and J by 3 bases, with 19 bases between the two germline ends. Written as DNA, the CDR3 is TGTGCCAGCACCCCCCCCGGACGCGCGATCAATCAGCCCCAGCATTTT. It specifies CASTPPGRAINQPQHF.

The V gene is TRBV6-2 or TRBV6-3, the J gene TRBJ1-2, with a tentative D call TRBD1 (5 bases). CDR3 length equals 13 residues. V shed 5 bases and J shed 4 bases, with 11 bases lying between them. Looked up from germline, CDR1 is MNHEY and CDR2 is SVGEGT. CDR3 sequence (DNA): TGTGCCAGCAGTAAGGGACTTAGCTATGGCTACACCTTC. Translated: CASSKGLSYGYTF.

The sample holds many counts of this clonotype. The V and J genes are TRBV28 and TRBJ2-2; the D is unclear. The CDR3 extends over 15 amino acids. V dropped 1 base and J dropped 4 bases, with 10 bases sitting between them. The germline V gene has CDR1 MDHEN and CDR2 SYDVKM. The CDR3 DNA follows: TGTGCCAGCAGTTTATTAGGGTTGGGCACCGGGGAGCTGTTTTTT. Translating it yields CASSLLGLGTGELFF.

This clonotype has ten or more counts. The CDR3 DNA reads as TGTGCCAGTAGTATCGGGGCTTGGAGCAATCAGCCCCAGCATTTT. Translating gives CASSIGAWSNQPQHF. The V gene is TRBV19, the J gene TRBJ1-5, with D possibly TRBD1 on 5 matching bases. The germline V gene encodes CDR1 LNHDA and CDR2 SQIVND (reference sequence). This CDR3 is built from 15 residues. V was clipped by 3 bases and J by 1 base, with 10 bases between them. The full variable domain, completed using reference TRBV19 and TRBJ1-5, is DGGITQSPKYLFRKEGQNVTLSCEQNLNHDAMYWYRQDPGQGLRLIYYSQIVNDFQKGDIAEGYSVSREKKESFPLTVTSAQKNPTAFYLCASSIGAWSNQPQHFGDGTRLSIL.

This clonotype appeared once. The chain carries TRBV5-5 and TRBJ1-1; the D gene is possibly TRBD1 (6 bases). Trimming took off 4 bases at V and 0 bases at J, with 19 bases between the two ends. Germline CDR1 SGHKS, CDR2 YYEKEE (reference sequence). CDR3 length: 17 residues. The CDR3: CASSARGGQKMNTEAFF. The CDR3 DNA reads as TGTGCCAGCAGCGCCCGAGGGGGGCAAAAGATGAACACTGAAGCTTTCTTT. The whole variable domain, remainder taken from reference TRBV5-5 and TRBJ1-1, is DAGVTQSPTHLIKTRGQQVTLRCSPISGHKSVSWYQQVLGQGPQFIFQYYEKEERGRGNFPDRFSARQFPNYSSELNVNALLLGDSALYLCASSARGGQKMNTEAFFGQGTRLTVV.

This clonotype has at least ten counts. The rearrangement uses TRBV24-1 and TRBJ2-5; TRBD1 aligns across 7 bases. Germline-derived CDR1 and CDR2 are KGHDR and SFDVKD. The CDR3 consists of 14 residues. Unmatched junction bases numbered 4, after V lost 4 bases and J lost 3 bases. The CDR3 sequence: CATSEAGTEETQYF. The CDR3 DNA reads TGTGCCACCAGTGAGGCCGGGACAGAAGAGACCCAGTACTTC.

This clonotype was counted between two and nine times. The chain employs TRBV6-9 and TRBJ2-3; D not certain. Germline V CDR1 and CDR2: MNHGY, SVAAGI. This CDR3 has 13 residues. The ends were cut back, 4 bases at V and 2 bases at J, with 7 bases in the middle. DNA for the CDR3: TGTGCCAGCAGTTGGCAGGTCACAGATACGCAGTATTTT. Protein product: CASSWQVTDTQYF.

This sequence joins TRBV28 and TRBJ1-5; TRBD1 matches at 7 bases. The germline V gene encodes CDR1 MDHEN and CDR2 SYDVKM. V dropped 10 bases and J dropped 5; count of bases not matched to a gene: 5. The CDR3 sequence is 12 residues long. The CDR3 nucleotides read TGTGCCACCTCAGGACAGGATCAGCCCCAGCATTTT. Amino acid sequence: CATSGQDQPQHF.

This chain connects TRBV4-1 to TRBJ2-5, with a weak D call TRBD1 (6 bases). The CDR3 consists of 14 residues. V lost 8 bases and J 5 bases, leaving 18 bases between the germline ends. Germline V gene sequence: CDR1 MGHRA, CDR2 YSYEKL. CDR3 bases: TGCGCCAGCTGTACTACCGGACAGAGGGAGACCCAGTACTTC. Translation: CASCTTGQRETQYF.

The J gene is TRBJ2-7, the V gene TRBV5-1; 7 bases are a match to TRBD1. Germline V gives CDR1 SGHRS, CDR2 YFSETQ. The CDR3 length is 15 residues. With 0 bases clipped from V and 6 bases from J, the junction kept 9 bases outside the gene matches. Written as DNA, the CDR3 is TGCGCCAGCAGCTTGGCCGGACAGGCGTTAACCGAGCAGTACTTC. This gives the protein CASSLAGQALTEQYF.

The chain uses TRBV28 and TRBJ2-7; the D gene is possibly TRBD1 (6 bases). Per germline, CDR1 MDHEN and CDR2 SYDVKM. Trimming stripped 4 bases from V and 1 base from J, with 17 bases between. The CDR3 totals 16 residues. In DNA, the CDR3 is TGTGCCAGCAGTTCCCCCACAGGGTTCCCTTCCTACGAGCAGTACTTC. Its translation is CASSSPTGFPSYEQYF.

The chain has TRBV18 and TRBJ1-4; 7 nucleotides align to TRBD1. The J segment lost 2 bases and the V segment lost 6 bases, leaving 6 bases of the junction unmatched. The germline V gene encodes CDR1 KGHSH and CDR2 LQKENI. The CDR3 spans 15 residues. CDR3 region: CASSHNRGTNEKLFF. In DNA, the CDR3 is TGTGCCAGCTCGCATAACAGGGGCACTAATGAAAAACTGTTTTTT. The full variable domain, in which reference TRBV18 and TRBJ1-4 provide the parts outside the CDR3, is NAGVMQNPRHLVRRRGQEARLRCSPMKGHSHVYWYRQLPEEGLKFMVYLQKENIIDESGMPKERFSAEFPKEGPSILRIQQVVRGDSAAYFCASSHNRGTNEKLFFGSGTQLSVL.

This clonotype was found many times. CDR3 bases: TGTGCCAGCACCTCGGACCCCCCGAGCAATCAGCCCCAGCATTTT. It is translated as CASTSDPPSNQPQHF. The chain joins TRBV6-1 to TRBJ1-5; D gene unclear. The V and J ends lost 7 bases and 1 base respectively, with 14 bases between them. This CDR3 region has 15 residues. Germline CDR1 reads MNHNS; CDR2 reads SASEGT.

The chain has TRBV3-1 and TRBJ2-5; possible D gene TRBD2, 5 bases. V lost 2 bases, J lost 5 bases, and 18 bases lay in between. This CDR3 has 16 amino acids. The germline CDR1 and CDR2 sequences are LGHDT and YNNKEL (reference sequence). CDR3 nucleotides: TGTGCCAGCAGCCAACCCATCCTAGCTGGGTGGGAGACCCAGTACTTC. Protein sequence: CASSQPILAGWETQYF.

Ten or more counts support this clonotype. The CDR3 is CASSSTGSRANYGYTF. DNA of the CDR3: TGTGCCAGCTCAAGCACAGGGTCTCGAGCTAACTATGGCTACACCTTC. This chain joins TRBV18 and TRBJ1-2; possibly TRBD1 for D (6 bases). CDR3 length: 16 amino acids. Germline lookup yields CDR1 KGHSH and CDR2 LQKENI. Deletions cut 5 bases from V and 0 bases from J, with 16 bases between.

This clonotype appeared a few times. The chain recombines TRBV28 with TRBJ2-3; D may be TRBD2 (5 bases). The V end was cut by 5 bases, the J end by 0 bases, with 15 bases between. Germline CDR1 is MDHEN and CDR2 is SYDVKM. The CDR3 sequence is 16 residues long. CDR3: CASSGADKISTDTQYF. The CDR3 region has the DNA TGTGCCAGCAGTGGAGCGGATAAAATTAGCACAGATACGCAGTATTTT.

In this sample, this clonotype turned up many times. The chain couples TRBV14 to TRBJ2-7; D not resolved. This CDR3 contains 11 residues. V was pared by 6 bases and J by 3 bases, with 6 bases between. Germline V gives CDR1 SGHDN, CDR2 FVKESK. CDR3 DNA sequence: TGTGCCAGCAGTCGAGACTACGAGCAGTACTTC. It encodes CASSRDYEQYF.

This clonotype was counted at least ten times. This rearrangement joins TRBV11-2 to TRBJ1-1; the D is unclear. V was pared by 1 base and J by 7 bases, with 7 bases between. Germline values: CDR1 SGHAT, CDR2 FQNNGV. The length of the CDR3 is 12 residues. The CDR3 coding sequence is TGTGCCAGCAGCTTAGGGACTTATGAAGCTTTCTTT. Translating it yields CASSLGTYEAFF. Complete variable domain (other parts from reference TRBV11-2 and TRBJ1-1): EAGVAQSPRYKIIEKRQSVAFWCNPISGHATLYWYQQILGQGPKLLIQFQNNGVVDDSQLPKDRFSAERLKGVDSTLKIQPAKLEDSAVYLCASSLGTYEAFFGQGTRLTVV.

This clonotype was detected a few times. This chain joins TRBV11-2 and TRBJ2-3; D gene uncertain. Germline-derived CDR1 and CDR2 are SGHAT and FQNNGV. The CDR3 is made up of 12 amino acids. The V gene lost 3 bases and the J gene lost 4 bases, with 5 bases spanning the gap. The CDR3 loop is CASSFHADTQYF. In DNA form, the CDR3 reads TGTGCCAGCAGCTTTCACGCAGATACGCAGTATTTT.

In this sample, this clonotype turned up many times. The V gene is TRBV6-1, the J gene TRBJ2-1, with 8 bases aligning to TRBD1. The CDR3 sequence is 12 residues long. The ends lost 4 bases at V and 7 bases at J; junction bases unmatched: 0. Germline V lookup: CDR1 MNHNS, CDR2 SASEGT. CDR3 nucleotide sequence: TGTGCCAGCAGTGGACAGGGGAATGAGCAGTTCTTC. Translated, it gives CASSGQGNEQFF.

The table lists this clonotype with many counts. The chain is built from TRBV10-2 and TRBJ2-1; 8 bases are shared with TRBD2. This CDR3 contains 14 residues. CDR1 and CDR2 from the germline V gene are WSHSY and SAAADI. Trimming took 1 base from V and 5 from J; bases not matched to a gene: 1. CDR3 region: CASSEFSGNNEQFF. The CDR3 DNA sequence: TGCGCCAGCAGTGAGTTTAGCGGGAACAATGAGCAGTTCTTC.

Concerning this clonotype itself: Possible read error: a much larger clone is one base away. V and J are TRBV5-6 and TRBJ1-2; D remains ambiguous. Germline V CDR1 and CDR2: SGHDT, YYEEEE. This CDR3 spans 16 amino acids. Trimming shortened V by 6 bases and J by 8 bases, and 26 bases separated the two germline ends. CDR3 nucleotide sequence: TGTGCCAGCACCGAGGACCCCGCCATGACTCTCTCGGGCTACACCTTC. Protein sequence: CASTEDPAMTLSGYTF.

This clonotype showed up many times. The V gene is TRBV6-1, the J gene TRBJ1-2; TRBD1 agrees at 9 bases. V gave up 6 bases and J gave up 6 bases; unmatched junction bases: 8. Germline lookup yields CDR1 MNHNS and CDR2 SASEGT. This CDR3 comprises 14 residues. CDR3 residues: CASRPWGTGNGYTF. In DNA, the CDR3 is TGTGCCAGCAGACCTTGGGGGACAGGGAATGGCTACACCTTC.

The rearrangement uses TRBV29-1 and TRBJ1-1; D not certain. Germline-derived CDR1 and CDR2 are SQVTM and ANQGSEA. This CDR3 has 11 residues. Trimming pared 8 bases from V and 0 bases from J, leaving 7 bases between. The DNA for the CDR3 is TGCAGCTGCAAGATGAACACTGAAGCTTTCTTT. This sequence encodes CSCKMNTEAFF.

This chain joins TRBV12-3 or TRBV12-4 and TRBJ1-2; tentatively, D is TRBD1 (5 bases). Trimming left V 4 bases short and J 3 bases short, with 15 bases between. This CDR3 spans 15 amino acids. CDR3 DNA: TGTGCCAGCAGTTCGTGGACAAAAGGGGACTATGGCTACACCTTC. Residues: CASSSWTKGDYGYTF.